The 27 T cell receptor beta chains given below trace back to one sample, sequenced in a study of T-cell memory formation after mild COVID-19. TCRdb itself ran the 5' RACE reads through MiXCR, one entry per CDR3 protein. The table has 350,000 or so distinct CDR3 sequences, less than 25% seen once. The source material was PBMCs or a T cell subset sorted from them (not recorded which). The receptors shown here come from a man aged 18 to 30 who had mild COVID-19 (a few samples of this study predate the infection). Cell type and time point are not known.

There are a few counts of this clonotype. The rearrangement links TRBV6-5 to TRBJ1-6, with D possibly being TRBD1 (6 bases). The CDR3 length is 14 residues. Trimming stripped 6 bases from V and 6 bases from J, with 12 bases between. CDR1 and CDR2 from the germline V gene are MNHEY and SVGAGI. Written as DNA, the CDR3 is TGTGCCAGCAGGCCGGACAGCAGTAATTCACCCCTCCACTTT. Translation: CASRPDSSNSPLHF.

In this sample, this clonotype turned up a few times. The genes are TRBV6-5 and TRBJ1-6; D is perhaps TRBD1 (5 bases). The CDR3 sequence is 16 residues long. Looked up from germline, CDR1 is MNHEY and CDR2 is SVGAGI. Trimming pared 0 bases from V and 5 bases from J, leaving 11 bases between. CDR3 amino acids: CASSYSWSGNNSPLHF. CDR3 bases: TGTGCCAGCAGTTACTCATGGTCAGGGAATAATTCACCCCTCCACTTT.

In this sample, this clonotype turned up a few times. The V gene is TRBV28, the J gene TRBJ1-1, with D possibly being TRBD1 (6 bases). The CDR3 is 13 amino acids. In germline, CDR1 is MDHEN, CDR2 SYDVKM. V was trimmed by 3 bases and J by 4 bases, leaving 9 bases between them. The CDR3 DNA reads TGTGCCAGCAGTTTGGGGGCGACCACTGAAGCTTTCTTT. Translated, it gives CASSLGATTEAFF.

The chain links TRBV24-1 to TRBJ2-1; TRBD1 aligns across 7 bases. V was pared by 4 bases and J by 4 bases, with 6 bases of the junction left unmatched. Germline-derived CDR1 and CDR2 are KGHDR and SFDVKD. The CDR3 runs to 15 residues. The CDR3 reads CATSEYRGDYNEQFF. The CDR3 region has the DNA TGTGCCACCAGTGAGTACAGGGGAGATTACAATGAGCAGTTCTTC.

The genes are TRBV3-1 and TRBJ1-1; tentative D call: TRBD1 (6 bases). CDR3 length equals 12 residues. From germline, CDR1 is LGHDT and CDR2 YNNKEL (reference sequence). V lost 2 bases and J 8 bases, leaving 9 bases between the germline ends. In nucleotides, the CDR3 is TGTGCCAGCAGCCAATTAGGGACAGAAGCTTTCTTT. Protein: CASSQLGTEAFF.

In the case of this clonotype: A read error may be the cause here, since a much bigger clone is one base away. This chain uses TRBV20-1 with TRBJ2-3; D not certain. Between the trimmed V and J ends, which lost 6 bases and 2 bases, there was a span of 12 bases. CDR1 is DFQATT and CDR2 is SNEGSKA in the germline V gene (reference sequence). CDR3 length: 13 residues. CDR3 sequence: CSAKGPNTDTQYF. The DNA for the CDR3 is TGCAGTGCCAAGGGTCCAAACACAGATACGCAGTATTTT.

This clonotype was seen more than once but under ten times. The chain recombines TRBV6-2 or TRBV6-3 with TRBJ1-3, with D hard to call. CDR1 and CDR2 from the germline V gene are MNHEY and SVGEGT. The CDR3 is 14 residues long. Deletions cut 2 bases from V and 4 bases from J, with 9 bases between. The CDR3 coding sequence is TGTGCCAGCAGTTACCCGAGGAGAGGAAACACCATATATTTT. As protein: CASSYPRRGNTIYF.

The J gene is TRBJ2-1, the V gene TRBV7-6; no definite D call. Germline V gene data show CDR1 as SGHVS and CDR2 as FNYEAQ. The CDR3 length is 15 residues. Trimming removed 0 bases at V and 5 bases at J, with 11 bases between. This CDR3 is CASSLARVQDNEQFF. DNA of the CDR3: TGTGCCAGCAGCTTAGCCCGCGTCCAGGACAATGAGCAGTTCTTC. The full variable domain, completed using reference TRBV7-6 and TRBJ2-1, is GAGVSQSPRYKVTKRGQDVALRCDPISGHVSLYWYRQALGQGPEFLTYFNYEAQQDKSGLPNDRFSAERPEGSISTLTIQRTEQRDSAMYRCASSLARVQDNEQFFGPGTRLTVL.

The V and J genes are TRBV29-1 and TRBJ2-5; the D is unclear. Germline-derived CDR1 and CDR2 are SQVTM and ANQGSEA. V was shortened by 3 bases and J by 5 bases, with 10 bases between the two germline ends. The CDR3 extends over 12 amino acids. CDR3 sequence (DNA): TGCAGCGTTGAGCCGTTCCCGGAGACCCAGTACTTC. The encoded protein is CSVEPFPETQYF. The full variable domain, its missing parts supplied by reference TRBV29-1 and TRBJ2-5, is SAVISQKPSRDICQRGTSLTIQCQVDSQVTMMFWYRQQPGQSLTLIATANQGSEATYESGFVIDKFPISRPNLTFSTLTVSNMSPEDSSIYLCSVEPFPETQYFGPGTRLLVL.

Comments on this clonotype: Here the CDR3 omits its conserved ending phenylalanine or tryptophan, so a read error is the likely source. The gene calls are TRBV7-2 and TRBJ2-7; TRBD2 agrees at 10 bases. This CDR3 is built from 15 residues. In germline, CDR1 is SGHTA, CDR2 FQGNSA. J lost 0 bases, V lost 4 bases, and 3 bases had no gene match. The CDR3 nucleotides read TGTGCCAGCAGCTCTAGCGGGGGACCCTCCTACGAGCAGTACTTA. Its translation: CASSSSGGPSYEQYL.

This clonotype appeared a few times. The rearrangement joins TRBV4-3 to TRBJ2-7; the D gene is possibly TRBD2 (5 bases). Germline-derived CDR1 and CDR2 are LGHNA and YSLEER. Trimming removed 0 bases from V and 2 bases from J, with 20 bases in between. The CDR3 is made up of 18 amino acids. The CDR3 is CASSQDSTRPGSPYEQYF. CDR3 DNA: TGCGCCAGCAGCCAAGACTCGACACGACCGGGGTCGCCCTACGAGCAGTACTTC.

This clonotype was detected ten times or more. This chain uses TRBV12-3 or TRBV12-4 with TRBJ2-3; either TRBD1 or TRBD2 may supply D (5 bases each). Trimming shortened V by 7 bases and J by 11 bases, and 16 bases separated the two germline ends. The CDR3 sequence is 12 residues long. CDR3 protein: CASNGPGTRQYF. CDR3 DNA sequence: TGTGCCAGCAACGGACCCGGGACGAGGCAGTATTTT.

Only a few counts were recorded for this clonotype. The rearrangement links TRBV11-3 to TRBJ2-1; 12 positions match TRBD2. Germline V lookup: CDR1 SGHNT, CDR2 YENEEA. The CDR3 runs 16 residues. The trim removed 5 bases at V and 1 base at J, leaving 3 bases unmatched. CDR3 DNA: TGTGCCAGCAGCCGTGGGACTAGCGGGTCCTACAATGAGCAGTTCTTC. Translation: CASSRGTSGSYNEQFF.

This clonotype was found a few times. The chain links TRBV20-1 to TRBJ2-3; D is uncertain. CDR1 is DFQATT and CDR2 is SNEGSKA in the germline V gene (reference sequence). The CDR3 runs to 14 residues. V lost 6 bases, J lost 6 bases, and 19 bases lay in between. This CDR3 reads CSATSPTVADTQYF. The CDR3 DNA reads as TGCAGTGCCACCTCCCCCACTGTCGCGGATACGCAGTATTTT.

This rearrangement joins TRBV4-3 to TRBJ2-3; perhaps TRBD2 as D (6 bases). In germline, CDR1 is LGHNA, CDR2 YSLEER. The V end lost 0 bases, the J end lost 7 bases, and 14 bases lay between the germline ends. The CDR3 covers 15 residues. The CDR3 DNA reads TGCGCCAGCAGCCAAGACCTCCGGGACTCCTATACGCAGTATTTT. Translation: CASSQDLRDSYTQYF.

This clonotype was found a few times. A single base separates this from a much larger clone, so it may be a read error. The chain's CDR3 is CAGSLAGGETQYF. The CDR3 DNA is TGTGCCGGCAGCTTAGCCGGGGGGGAGACCCAGTACTTC. The chain carries TRBV7-9 and TRBJ2-5; 7 bases match TRBD2. The V gene's germline CDR1 is SEHNR and CDR2 FQNEAQ (reference sequence). The CDR3 runs to 13 residues.

This clonotype appeared a few times. The chain combines TRBV9 with TRBJ1-3, with 8 bases aligning to TRBD1. Trimming at V came to 4 bases and at J to 4 bases, leaving 4 bases not matched to a gene. The CDR3 is 14 amino acids. Germline CDR1 SGDLS, CDR2 YYNGEE. CDR3 DNA: TGTGCCAGCAGCATCGGACAGGGCGGAAACACCATATATTTT. Translated, it gives CASSIGQGGNTIYF.

This chain joins TRBV4-3 and TRBJ2-5; D remains unclear. This CDR3 has 13 amino acids. V was trimmed by 1 base and J by 4 bases, leaving 7 bases between them. The germline V gene encodes CDR1 LGHNA and CDR2 YSLEER. This CDR3 is CASSQAPLETQYF. The CDR3 DNA is TGCGCCAGCAGCCAAGCACCATTAGAGACCCAGTACTTC.

With respect to this clonotype: A much larger clone differs by one base, so this may be a read error. J is TRBJ1-1 and V is TRBV12-3 or TRBV12-4; D uncertain. The CDR3 is 13 residues long. Trimming took 2 bases from V and 3 from J, leaving 7 bases between them. The CDR3 sequence is CASSLTADTEAFF. The CDR3 coding sequence is TGTGCCAGCAGTTTAACAGCGGACACTGAAGCTTTCTTT.

There are a few counts of this clonotype. This sequence joins TRBV6-2 or TRBV6-3 and TRBJ2-3; tentatively, D is TRBD1 (6 bases). Germline CDR1 is MNHEY and CDR2 is SVGEGT. CDR3 length: 16 amino acids. V lost 2 bases to trimming and J lost 4 bases, with 16 bases between them. CDR3 coding DNA: TGTGCCAGCAGTTACCTAGTTGGGGGCCGGCCAGATACGCAGTATTTT. Its protein product is CASSYLVGGRPDTQYF.

This chain connects TRBV28 to TRBJ2-2, with D maybe TRBD1 (5 bases). The CDR3 is made up of 17 amino acids. Per germline, CDR1 MDHEN and CDR2 SYDVKM. V shed 3 bases and J shed 2 bases, with 16 bases lying between them. The CDR3 sequence is CASSFDHIRANTGELFF. The CDR3 nucleotides are TGTGCCAGCAGTTTCGACCACATCAGGGCTAACACCGGGGAGCTGTTTTTT.

This clonotype was counted many times. The chain carries TRBV29-1 and TRBJ2-1; the D gene could be TRBD1 or TRBD2 (5 bases each). The CDR3 is 16 residues long. The V and J ends lost 3 bases and 6 bases respectively, with 21 bases between them. Germline loops: CDR1 SQVTM, CDR2 ANQGSEA. CDR3 amino acids: CSVDRLLAGWANEQFF. As DNA, the CDR3 is TGCAGCGTTGATCGCCTCCTAGCAGGGTGGGCCAATGAGCAGTTCTTC.

This clonotype was seen a few times. CDR3 bases: TGCGCCAGCAGCTTGGAGGGGGCAGGAAACGAGCAGTACGTC. Translated, it gives CASSLEGAGNEQYV. The chain recombines TRBV5-1 with TRBJ2-7; TRBD1 agrees at 7 bases. V trimming: 0 bases; J trimming: 5 bases; junction bases outside the gene matches: 5. The germline gives CDR1 SGHRS, CDR2 YFSETQ. The CDR3 runs to 14 residues.

In its sample, this clonotype was seen a few times. The chain has TRBV7-9 and TRBJ2-5; 7 bases are a match to TRBD2. V shed 2 bases, J shed 4 bases, and the junction held 7 bases outside the gene matches. This CDR3 has 15 residues. Germline V gene lookup returns CDR1 SEHNR and CDR2 FQNEAQ (reference sequence). DNA for the CDR3: TGTGCCAGCAGCTTACTTGGGGGGGAAGGAGAGACCCAGTACTTC. Translation gives CASSLLGGEGETQYF.

The rearrangement uses TRBV20-1 and TRBJ2-5; a weak D match, TRBD2 (5 bases). V was cut by 7 bases and J by 5 bases, with 11 bases left in between. Per the germline V gene, CDR1 is DFQATT and CDR2 is SNEGSKA (reference sequence). The CDR3 runs to 11 residues. In nucleotides, the CDR3 is TGCAGTGGTGGACTTCGTGAGACCCAGTACTTC. Its translation: CSGGLRETQYF.

This clonotype was seen more than once but under ten times. The chain combines TRBV7-9 with TRBJ2-6, with TRBD2 identical over 9 bases. The CDR3 spans 18 residues. Per the germline V gene, CDR1 is SEHNR and CDR2 is FQNEAQ (reference sequence). The trim removed 3 bases at V and 0 bases at J, leaving 6 bases unmatched. In DNA, the CDR3 is TGTGCCAGCAGCTTCGGGCTAGCGGGGCTCTCTGGGGCCAACGTCCTGACTTTC. It codes for CASSFGLAGLSGANVLTF.

This clonotype was seen a single time. The V and J genes are TRBV7-9 and TRBJ1-4; TRBD1 matches at 7 bases. V was pared by 5 bases and J by 7 bases, with 13 bases of the junction left unmatched. Germline CDR1 is SEHNR and CDR2 is FQNEAQ (reference sequence). There are 16 residues in the CDR3. Written as DNA, the CDR3 is TGTGCCAGCAGCAAACGCCAAAGACAGGGTTTTGAAAAACTGTTTTTT. The encoded protein is CASSKRQRQGFEKLFF.